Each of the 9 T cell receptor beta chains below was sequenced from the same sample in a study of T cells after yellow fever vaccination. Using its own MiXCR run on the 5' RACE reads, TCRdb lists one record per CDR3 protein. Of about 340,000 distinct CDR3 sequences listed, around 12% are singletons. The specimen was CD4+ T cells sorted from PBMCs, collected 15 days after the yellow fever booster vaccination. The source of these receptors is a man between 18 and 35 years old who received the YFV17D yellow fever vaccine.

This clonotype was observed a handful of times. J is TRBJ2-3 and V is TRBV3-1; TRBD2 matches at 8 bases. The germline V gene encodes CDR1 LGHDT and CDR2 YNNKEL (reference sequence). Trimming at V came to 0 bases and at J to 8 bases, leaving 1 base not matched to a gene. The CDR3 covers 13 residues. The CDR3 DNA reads TGTGCCAGCAGCCAAGAGGGACTAGGTACGCAGTATTTT. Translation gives CASSQEGLGTQYF.

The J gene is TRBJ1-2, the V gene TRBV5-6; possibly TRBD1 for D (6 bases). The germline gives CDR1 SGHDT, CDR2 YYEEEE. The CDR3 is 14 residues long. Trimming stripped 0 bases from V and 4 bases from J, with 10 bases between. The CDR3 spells CASSLEGRGYGYTF. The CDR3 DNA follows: TGTGCCAGCAGCTTGGAAGGCAGGGGCTATGGCTACACCTTC.

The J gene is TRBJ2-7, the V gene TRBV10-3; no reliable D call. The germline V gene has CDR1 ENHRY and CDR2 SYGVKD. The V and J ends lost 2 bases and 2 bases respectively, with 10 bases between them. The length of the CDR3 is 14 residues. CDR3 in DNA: TGTGCCATCAGTGAGACGGACCCCCCCTACGAGCAGTACGTC. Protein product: CAISETDPPYEQYV.

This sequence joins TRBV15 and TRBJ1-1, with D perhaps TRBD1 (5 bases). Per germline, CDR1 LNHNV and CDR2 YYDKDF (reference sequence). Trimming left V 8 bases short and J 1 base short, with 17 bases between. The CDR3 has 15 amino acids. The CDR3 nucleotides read TGTGCCACCTCCCAGGGCAGGCGAGAGAACACTGAAGCTTTCTTT. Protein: CATSQGRRENTEAFF. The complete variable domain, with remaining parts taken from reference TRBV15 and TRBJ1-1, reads DAMVIQNPRYQVTQFGKPVTLSCSQTLNHNVMYWYQQKSSQAPKLLFHYYDKDFNNEADTPDNFQSRRPNTSFCFLDIRSPGLGDTAMYLCATSQGRRENTEAFFGQGTRLTVV.

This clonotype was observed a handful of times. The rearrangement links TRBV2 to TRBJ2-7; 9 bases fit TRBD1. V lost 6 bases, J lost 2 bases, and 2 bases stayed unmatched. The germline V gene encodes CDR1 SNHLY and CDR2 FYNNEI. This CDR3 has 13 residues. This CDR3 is CASSRDRAYEQYV. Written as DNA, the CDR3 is TGTGCCAGCAGCAGGGACAGGGCCTACGAGCAGTACGTC.

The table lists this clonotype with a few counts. The CDR3 protein is CSAPRGWGGSSYEQYF. CDR3 nucleotide sequence: TGCAGTGCTCCACGGGGTTGGGGGGGGAGCTCCTACGAGCAGTACTTC. The J gene is TRBJ2-7, the V gene TRBV20-1; 7 bases map to TRBD2. Looked up from germline, CDR1 is DFQATT and CDR2 is SNEGSKA (reference sequence). V trimming: 5 bases; J trimming: 0 bases; junction bases outside the gene matches: 13. The CDR3 is 16 amino acids.

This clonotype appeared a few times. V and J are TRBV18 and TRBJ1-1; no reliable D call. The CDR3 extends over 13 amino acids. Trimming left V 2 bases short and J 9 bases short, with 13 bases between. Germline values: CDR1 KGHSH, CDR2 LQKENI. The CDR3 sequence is CASSPEAVRKAFF. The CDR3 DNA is TGTGCCAGCTCACCAGAGGCGGTCCGTAAAGCTTTCTTT.

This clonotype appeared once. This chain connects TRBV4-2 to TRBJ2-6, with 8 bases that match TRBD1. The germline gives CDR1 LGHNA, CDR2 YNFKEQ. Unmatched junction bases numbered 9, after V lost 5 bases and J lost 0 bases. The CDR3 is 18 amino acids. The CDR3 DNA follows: TGTGCCAGCAGCGGCAAGGGACAGGCCGACTCTGGGGCCAACGTCCTGACTTTC. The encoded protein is CASSGKGQADSGANVLTF.

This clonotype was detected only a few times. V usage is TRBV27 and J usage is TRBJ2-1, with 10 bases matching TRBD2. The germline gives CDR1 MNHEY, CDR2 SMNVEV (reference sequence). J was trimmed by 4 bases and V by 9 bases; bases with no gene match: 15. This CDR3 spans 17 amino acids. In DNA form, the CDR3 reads TGTGCCAGTTGTGAGGGAAGCGGGGGGGCTGAGTACAATGAGCAGTTCTTC. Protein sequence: CASCEGSGGAEYNEQFF.